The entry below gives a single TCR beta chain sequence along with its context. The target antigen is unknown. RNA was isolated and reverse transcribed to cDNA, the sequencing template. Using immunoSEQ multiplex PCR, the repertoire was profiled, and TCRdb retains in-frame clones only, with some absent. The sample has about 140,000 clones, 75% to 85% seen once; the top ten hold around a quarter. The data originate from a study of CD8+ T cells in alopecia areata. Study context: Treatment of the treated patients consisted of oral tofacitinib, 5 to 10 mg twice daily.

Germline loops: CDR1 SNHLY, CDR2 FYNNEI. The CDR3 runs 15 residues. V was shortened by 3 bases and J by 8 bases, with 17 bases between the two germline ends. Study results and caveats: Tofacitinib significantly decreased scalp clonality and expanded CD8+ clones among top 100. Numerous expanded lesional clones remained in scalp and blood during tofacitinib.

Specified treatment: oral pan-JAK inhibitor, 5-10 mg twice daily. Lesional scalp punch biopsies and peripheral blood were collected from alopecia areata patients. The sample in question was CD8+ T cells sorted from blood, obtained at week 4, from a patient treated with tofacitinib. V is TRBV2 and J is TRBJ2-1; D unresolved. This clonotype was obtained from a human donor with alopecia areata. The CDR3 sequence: CASSDPWTGLHEQFF. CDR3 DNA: TGTGCCAGCAGTGATCCCTGGACGGGTCTCCATGAGCAGTTCTTC.